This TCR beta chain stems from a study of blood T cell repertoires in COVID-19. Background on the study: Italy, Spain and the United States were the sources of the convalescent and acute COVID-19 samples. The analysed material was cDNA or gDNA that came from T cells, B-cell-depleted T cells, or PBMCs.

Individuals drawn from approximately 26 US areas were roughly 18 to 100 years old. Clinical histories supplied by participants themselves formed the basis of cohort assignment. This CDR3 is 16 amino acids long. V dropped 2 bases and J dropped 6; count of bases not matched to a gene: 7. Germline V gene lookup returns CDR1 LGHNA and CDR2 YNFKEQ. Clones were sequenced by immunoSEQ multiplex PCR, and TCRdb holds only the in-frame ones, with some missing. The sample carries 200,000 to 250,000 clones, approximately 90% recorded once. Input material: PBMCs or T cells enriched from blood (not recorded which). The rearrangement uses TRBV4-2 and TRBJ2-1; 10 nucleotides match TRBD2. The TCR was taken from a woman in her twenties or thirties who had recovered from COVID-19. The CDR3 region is CASSQSLAGVINEQFF. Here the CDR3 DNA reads TGTGCCAGCAGCCAATCCCTAGCGGGGGTGATCAATGAGCAGTTCTTC.